This is a list of T cell receptor beta chains from one sample in a study of T cell changes during pregnancy in multiple sclerosis. Libraries were prepared by immunoSEQ multiplex PCR; TCRdb keeps only in-frame clonotypes and omits some of them. The sample holds approximately 88,000 clones; around 94% are singletons and the top ten take under 0.85%. This specimen consisted of peripheral blood, obtained in the third trimester of pregnancy. The receptors stem from a female donor with multiple sclerosis, enrolled in a pregnancy study. Both conserved end residues are part of each CDR3. D genes are given only for firm matches. Expanded clones are given a class, and other clones once, few, many or no size at all.

d_gene: TRBD2
j_gene: TRBJ2-1
abundance: NA
v_gene: TRBV4-1
CDR3aa: CASSSPGLAAGDEQFF
CDR3nt: TGCGCCAGCAGCTCTCCGGGACTAGCGGCGGGGGATGAGCAGTTCTTC

d_gene: NA
j_gene: TRBJ2-7
abundance: NA
v_gene: TRBV10-3
CDR3aa: CAISVDSPVYEQYF
CDR3nt: TGTGCCATCAGTGTCGACTCGCCTGTCTACGAGCAGTACTTC

d_gene: NA
j_gene: TRBJ2-7
abundance: NA
v_gene: TRBV27
CDR3aa: CASSLGATYEQYF
CDR3nt: TGTGCCAGCAGTTTAGGGGCTACCTACGAGCAGTACTTC

d_gene: NA
j_gene: TRBJ1-5
abundance: NA
v_gene: TRBV7-8
CDR3aa: CASSLDRSQPQHF
CDR3nt: TGTGCCAGCAGCTTAGACAGGAGTCAGCCCCAGCATTTT

d_gene: TRBD1
j_gene: TRBJ1-1
abundance: once
v_gene: TRBV25-1
CDR3aa: CASSLTGMNTEAFF
CDR3nt: TGTGCCAGCAGCCTGACAGGGATGAACACTGAAGCTTTCTTT

d_gene: TRBD1
j_gene: TRBJ1-1
abundance: NA
v_gene: TRBV15
CDR3aa: CATSAGGEGFLEDTEAFF
CDR3nt: TGTGCCACCAGCGCAGGGGGCGAGGGGTTTCTCGAGGACACTGAAGCTTTCTTT

d_gene: NA
j_gene: TRBJ1-6
abundance: NA
v_gene: TRBV6-5
CDR3aa: CASSYRGGSPLHF
CDR3nt: TGTGCCAGCAGTTACCGTGGGGGGTCACCCCTCCACTTT

d_gene: NA
j_gene: TRBJ1-1
abundance: NA
v_gene: TRBV7-2
CDR3aa: CASSAPGFTEAFF
CDR3nt: TGTGCCAGCAGCGCCCCGGGGTTCACTGAAGCTTTCTTT

d_gene: TRBD2
j_gene: TRBJ2-7
abundance: NA
v_gene: TRBV19
CDR3aa: CASSITSGNYEQYF
CDR3nt: TGTGCCAGTAGTATAACTAGCGGGAACTACGAGCAGTACTTC

d_gene: NA
j_gene: TRBJ2-3
abundance: once
v_gene: TRBV7-2
CDR3aa: CASSPEAASTDTQYF
CDR3nt: TGTGCCAGCAGCCCCGAGGCAGCCTCCACAGATACGCAGTATTTT

d_gene: NA
j_gene: TRBJ1-5
abundance: NA
v_gene: TRBV6-6
CDR3aa: CASGLNQPQHF
CDR3nt: TGTGCCAGCGGCCTCAATCAGCCCCAGCATTTT

d_gene: NA
j_gene: TRBJ1-4
abundance: few
v_gene: TRBV28
CDR3aa: CASSLSGVDEKLFF
CDR3nt: TGTGCCAGCAGTTTAAGTGGAGTGGATGAAAAACTGTTTTTT

d_gene: TRBD1
j_gene: TRBJ1-5
abundance: few
v_gene: TRBV4-1
CDR3aa: CASSRQGAGQPQHF
CDR3nt: TGCGCCAGCAGCCGGCAGGGGGCAGGTCAGCCCCAGCATTTT

d_gene: NA
j_gene: TRBJ2-2
abundance: NA
v_gene: TRBV4-1
CDR3aa: CASSQEIAKVTGELFF
CDR3nt: TGCGCCAGCAGCCAAGAAATCGCGAAAGTAACCGGGGAGCTGTTTTTT

d_gene: NA
j_gene: TRBJ2-7
abundance: NA
v_gene: TRBV15
CDR3aa: CATRSSYEQYF
CDR3nt: TGTGCCACCAGGAGCTCCTACGAGCAGTACTTC

d_gene: NA
j_gene: TRBJ2-7
abundance: NA
v_gene: TRBV5-8
CDR3aa: CASSLGRGAPVRF
CDR3nt: TGTGCCAGCAGCTTGGGTCGCGGGGCCCCCGTGCGCTTC

d_gene: TRBD1
j_gene: TRBJ2-7
abundance: NA
v_gene: TRBV18
CDR3aa: CASSPGQGDSYEQYF
CDR3nt: TGTGCCAGCTCACCCGGACAGGGGGACTCCTACGAGCAGTACTTC

d_gene: NA
j_gene: TRBJ1-1
abundance: NA
v_gene: TRBV2
CDR3aa: CASSVDILVAEAFF
CDR3nt: TGTGCCAGCAGTGTTGACATCCTGGTGGCTGAAGCTTTCTTT